These 30 T cell receptor beta chains originate from one sample sequenced in a study of neoadjuvant anti-PD-1 for oral cavity cancer. The data were produced by immunoSEQ multiplex PCR, yet TCRdb's version contains in-frame clones alone and is incomplete. The sample has approximately 15,000 clones, around 36% seen once; the top ten hold roughly 36%. As for time point: after neoadjuvant nivolumab, at surgical resection. Here the sequenced sample was tumor tissue, taken after nivolumab (anti-PD-1) treatment. Receptors originate from a person between 35 and 79 years old with oral cavity squamous cell carcinoma.

The chain joins TRBV6-1 to TRBJ2-2; D might be TRBD1 (5 bases). The CDR3 runs 13 residues. Germline V lookup: CDR1 MNHNS, CDR2 SASEGT. V lost 6 bases, J lost 6 bases, and 11 bases lay in between. The CDR3 loop reads CASRAGYAGELFF. The CDR3 DNA follows: TGTGCCAGCAGGGCAGGGTACGCCGGGGAGCTGTTTTTT.

This clone was seen only a few times. The V call is TRBV5-1, the J call TRBJ1-3, with 9 bases matching TRBD1. Germline V gene lookup returns CDR1 SGHRS and CDR2 YFSETQ. The CDR3 runs 15 residues. The trim removed 4 bases at V and 7 bases at J, leaving 9 bases unmatched. This CDR3 is CASSPTTGTGNTIYF. The CDR3, as DNA: TGCGCCAGCAGCCCGACGACCGGGACAGGGAACACCATATATTTT.

CDR3 nucleotide sequence: TGTGCCAGCAGCTTAGTCAGGGGACCCAATCAGCCCCAGCATTTT. It encodes CASSLVRGPNQPQHF. The genes are TRBV7-2 and TRBJ1-5; TRBD1 is a possible D gene (6 bases). Trimming took 1 base from V and 3 from J, leaving 10 bases between them. This CDR3 has 15 residues. CDR1 SGHTA and CDR2 FQGNSA come from the germline V gene.

This sequence joins TRBV2 and TRBJ2-5; 7 bases fit TRBD2. In germline, CDR1 is SNHLY, CDR2 FYNNEI. V was pared by 4 bases and J by 5 bases, with 4 bases of the junction left unmatched. This CDR3 contains 13 residues. CDR3 sequence reads: CASSGLAGETQYF. DNA for the CDR3: TGTGCCAGCAGTGGACTAGCCGGTGAGACCCAGTACTTC.

This clone occurred once. V is TRBV7-2 and J is TRBJ2-7, with D possibly being TRBD1 (5 bases). V lost 7 bases and J 0 bases, leaving 19 bases between the germline ends. Germline loops: CDR1 SGHTA, CDR2 FQGNSA. This CDR3 comprises 16 residues. The CDR3 bases are TGTGCCAGCACCCCTAGGGGTGGTAGGAGCTCCTACGAGCAGTACTTC. It codes for CASTPRGGRSSYEQYF.

This chain links TRBV5-1 with TRBJ2-3, with 7 bases identical to TRBD2. This CDR3 is 14 amino acids long. Germline CDR1 reads SGHRS; CDR2 reads YFSETQ. V lost 10 bases to trimming and J lost 2 bases; unmatched junction nucleotides: 10. The CDR3 spells CACGREAYTDTQYF. As DNA, the CDR3 is TGCGCCTGTGGGAGGGAAGCCTACACAGATACGCAGTATTTT. Using reference TRBV5-1 and TRBJ2-3 for the parts outside the CDR3, the full variable domain is KAGVTQTPRYLIKTRGQQVTLSCSPISGHRSVSWYQQTPGQGLQFLFEYFSETQRNKGNFPGRFSGRQFSNSRSEMNVSTLELGDSALYLCACGREAYTDTQYFGPGTRLTVL.

This clone was counted only a few times. This chain links TRBV5-5 with TRBJ1-4; D is perhaps TRBD1 (5 bases). Germline V gives CDR1 SGHKS, CDR2 YYEKEE (reference sequence). This CDR3 region has 16 residues. The V end was cut by 0 bases, the J end by 2 bases, with 11 bases between. In DNA form, the CDR3 reads TGTGCCAGCAGCTTGGAGGGGAGCAGGACTAATGAAAAACTGTTTTTT. This gives the protein CASSLEGSRTNEKLFF.

The rearrangement uses TRBV7-2 and TRBJ1-2; no reliable D call. The CDR3 is 14 amino acids. V lost 5 bases, J lost 1 base, and 11 bases lay in between. Germline CDR1 and CDR2: SGHTA and FQGNSA. CDR3 residues: CASSLSLDNYGYTF. The CDR3 DNA is TGTGCCAGCAGCCTATCCTTGGATAACTATGGCTACACCTTC.

The gene calls are TRBV19 and TRBJ2-3; D is ambiguous. The germline V gene encodes CDR1 LNHDA and CDR2 SQIVND (reference sequence). This CDR3 contains 14 residues. Deletions cut 4 bases from V and 1 base from J, with 9 bases between. CDR3 protein: CASSKPGRTDTQYF. The CDR3 DNA is TGTGCCAGTAGTAAGCCGGGCCGCACAGATACGCAGTATTTT. Full variable domain (missing parts from reference TRBV19 and TRBJ2-3): DGGITQSPKYLFRKEGQNVTLSCEQNLNHDAMYWYRQDPGQGLRLIYYSQIVNDFQKGDIAEGYSVSREKKESFPLTVTSAQKNPTAFYLCASSKPGRTDTQYFGPGTRLTVL.

A note on this clone: The junction does not match germline at one end; this may be a read error. The chain links TRBV18 to TRBJ1-5, with D possibly matching TRBD1 (6 bases). This CDR3 is built from 15 residues. Germline values: CDR1 KGHSH, CDR2 LQKENI. The CDR3 sequence: CASSPQGNSNQPQHF. The CDR3 DNA reads as TGTGCCAGCTCTCCACAGGGCAATAGCAATCAGCCCCAGCATTTT.

The chain carries TRBV30 and TRBJ1-6, with 7 bases aligning to TRBD1. This CDR3 has 14 amino acids. V lost 4 bases to trimming and J lost 10 bases; unmatched junction nucleotides: 10. Germline values: CDR1 GTSNPN, CDR2 SVGIG (reference sequence). CDR3 bases: TGTGCCTGGATGGGGGACAGTCCTGTGTCACCCCTCCACTTT. Translation gives CAWMGDSPVSPLHF.

The chain links TRBV5-1 to TRBJ2-3, with 8 bases identical to TRBD2. After removal of 0 bases from V and 2 bases from J, the junction contained 5 bases not matched to a gene. Germline loops: CDR1 SGHRS, CDR2 YFSETQ. This CDR3 is built from 16 residues. This CDR3 reads CASSLGVAGFTDTQYF. CDR3 coding DNA: TGCGCCAGCAGCTTGGGGGTAGCGGGGTTCACAGATACGCAGTATTTT.

This clone showed up just a few times. J is TRBJ2-1 and V is TRBV15; D is uncertain. Germline CDR1 reads LNHNV; CDR2 reads YYDKDF (reference sequence). This CDR3 has 14 residues. The V gene lost 5 bases and the J gene lost 8 bases, with 16 bases spanning the gap. CDR3 loop: CATSRSQTADEQFF. The CDR3 DNA reads TGTGCCACCAGCCGATCTCAAACGGCGGATGAGCAGTTCTTC.

The CDR3 here is CASSLEAASGGAGQYF. CDR3 DNA: TGTGCCAGCAGCTTGGAGGCGGCTAGCGGGGGGGCCGGTCAGTACTTC. This sequence joins TRBV5-4 and TRBJ2-7, with TRBD2 matching 12 bases. The CDR3 extends over 16 amino acids. CDR1 SGHNT and CDR2 YYREEE come from the germline V gene (reference sequence). V was pared by 0 bases and J by 10 bases, with 11 bases of the junction left unmatched.

The rearrangement links TRBV7-8 to TRBJ1-1; D unresolved. This CDR3 contains 14 residues. The germline CDR1 and CDR2 sequences are SGHVS and FQNEAQ. V shed 5 bases and J shed 2 bases, with 12 bases lying between them. CDR3 nucleotide sequence: TGTGCCAGCAGCCCCCAGGCACTAAACACTGAAGCTTTCTTT. Translation gives CASSPQALNTEAFF.

This clone was detected only a few times. The chain links TRBV30 to TRBJ1-4; D unclear. This CDR3 spans 14 amino acids. Germline loops: CDR1 GTSNPN, CDR2 SVGIG (reference sequence). V was cut by 0 bases and J by 0 bases, with 5 bases left in between. This CDR3 reads CAWSVSPTNEKLFF. CDR3 nucleotides: TGTGCCTGGAGTGTCTCTCCAACTAATGAAAAACTGTTTTTT.

The rearrangement uses TRBV10-3 and TRBJ2-5, with D hard to call. This CDR3 contains 13 residues. V lost 2 bases and J 5 bases, leaving 9 bases between the germline ends. Germline CDR1 is ENHRY and CDR2 is SYGVKD. The CDR3 sequence: CAISEEPRETQYF. The CDR3 DNA reads TGTGCCATCAGTGAGGAACCTCGGGAGACCCAGTACTTC.

In its sample, this clone was seen many times. The V gene is TRBV19, the J gene TRBJ1-2, with D unclear. The germline V gene encodes CDR1 LNHDA and CDR2 SQIVND (reference sequence). The CDR3 has 12 residues. Trimming left V 5 bases short and J 10 bases short, with 14 bases between. CDR3 region: CASSLGPSSYTF. The CDR3 DNA is TGTGCCAGTAGTCTAGGCCCTTCTTCCTACACCTTC.

V usage is TRBV7-2 and J usage is TRBJ2-2; 10 nucleotides match TRBD2. The CDR3 loop spans 17 amino acids. CDR1 and CDR2 (germline): SGHTA, FQGNSA. V gave up 4 bases and J gave up 1 base; unmatched junction bases: 6. The CDR3 DNA sequence: TGTGCCAGCAGCTGGAAAGGGACTAGCGAGAACACCGGGGAGCTGTTTTTT. Its protein is CASSWKGTSENTGELFF.

V usage is TRBV5-1 and J usage is TRBJ1-6; D unclear. V lost 2 bases and J 0 bases, leaving 9 bases between the germline ends. CDR1 SGHRS and CDR2 YFSETQ come from the germline V gene. The CDR3 loop spans 16 amino acids. The CDR3 loop reads CASSFSVSSYNSPLHF. The CDR3 DNA reads TGCGCCAGCAGCTTTTCGGTCAGCTCCTATAATTCACCCCTCCACTTT.

There are a few counts of this clone. The J gene is TRBJ2-7, the V gene TRBV13, with 10 bases lining up with TRBD1. The germline CDR1 and CDR2 sequences are PRHDT and FYEKMQ (reference sequence). Trimming removed 4 bases from V and 1 base from J; junction bases left unmatched: 4. The CDR3 extends over 15 amino acids. The CDR3 nucleotides read TGTGCCAGCAGCTCGGGACAGGGGAGATCCTACGAGCAGTACTTC. It specifies CASSSGQGRSYEQYF.

V gene TRBV6-1 combines with J gene TRBJ1-2; D possibly corresponds to TRBD1 (5 bases). CDR1 is MNHNS and CDR2 is SASEGT in the germline V gene. Trimming cost V 5 bases and J 8 bases, with 18 bases left between them. The CDR3 loop spans 14 amino acids. This CDR3 is CASSQGQGKYGYTF. CDR3 bases: TGTGCCAGCAGTCAAGGGCAGGGCAAGTACGGCTACACCTTC.

The rearrangement joins TRBV27 to TRBJ2-3; tentative D call: TRBD1 (6 bases). The CDR3 loop spans 14 amino acids. CDR1 MNHEY and CDR2 SMNVEV come from the germline V gene (reference sequence). Trimming removed 8 bases from V and 1 base from J, with 13 bases in between. CDR3 nucleotide sequence: TGTGCCAGCCATCAGACAGGACGCACAGATACGCAGTATTTT. Protein sequence: CASHQTGRTDTQYF.

This rearrangement joins TRBV7-9 to TRBJ2-5; D remains unclear. This CDR3 is 13 amino acids long. Germline lookup yields CDR1 SEHNR and CDR2 FQNEAQ (reference sequence). The V and J ends lost 1 base and 7 bases respectively, with 10 bases between them. This chain's CDR3 is CASSLDLHGTQYF. In DNA form, the CDR3 reads TGTGCCAGCAGCTTAGACCTACATGGGACCCAGTACTTC.

This clone has a handful of counts. This sequence joins TRBV6-1 and TRBJ1-1; 11 nucleotides match TRBD1. CDR3 length: 13 amino acids. V dropped 8 bases and J dropped 7; count of bases not matched to a gene: 6. Germline CDR1 reads MNHNS; CDR2 reads SASEGT. The CDR3 is CASEGQGAGEAFF. In DNA form, the CDR3 reads TGTGCCAGCGAAGGACAGGGGGCCGGTGAAGCTTTCTTT.

The V and J genes are TRBV27 and TRBJ2-7, with D perhaps given as TRBD1 or TRBD2 (6 bases each). The CDR3 has 15 residues. V shed 6 bases and J shed 2 bases, with 17 bases lying between them. Germline values: CDR1 MNHEY, CDR2 SMNVEV (reference sequence). The CDR3 protein is CASRITPGATYEQYF. The CDR3 nucleotides read TGTGCCAGCAGGATCACTCCGGGGGCAACCTACGAGCAGTACTTC.

The chain links TRBV6-1 to TRBJ1-4; TRBD1 matches 7 bases. Looked up from germline, CDR1 is MNHNS and CDR2 is SASEGT. With 7 bases clipped from V and 4 bases from J, the junction kept 6 bases outside the gene matches. The CDR3 consists of 14 residues. CDR3 nucleotide sequence: TGTGCCAGCATCGCCGGGACAGTTAATGAAAAACTGTTTTTT. Translated, it gives CASIAGTVNEKLFF.

This clone was seen a handful of times. This CDR3 reads CASSRLAGGSTDTQYF. The CDR3 DNA is TGTGCCAGCAGCCGCTTAGCGGGGGGGAGCACAGATACGCAGTATTTT. V and J are TRBV7-2 and TRBJ2-3; 11 nucleotides line up with TRBD2. The CDR3 spans 16 residues. Losses at the gene ends were 5 bases for V and 0 bases for J; bases not matched to a gene: 4. The germline V gene has CDR1 SGHTA and CDR2 FQGNSA.

This clone was seen only once. V gene TRBV6-1 combines with J gene TRBJ1-5, with TRBD1 identical over 10 bases. V lost 2 bases to trimming and J lost 5 bases; unmatched junction nucleotides: 6. The CDR3 is 16 residues long. Looked up from germline, CDR1 is MNHNS and CDR2 is SASEGT. The CDR3 DNA reads as TGTGCCAGCAGTGAATATGAGACAGGGGGCCATCAGCCCCAGCATTTT. Its translation is CASSEYETGGHQPQHF.

This sequence joins TRBV9 and TRBJ1-3; D gene unclear. Trimming removed 3 bases at V and 0 bases at J, with 13 bases between. The CDR3 loop spans 16 amino acids. Germline assignment: CDR1 SGDLS and CDR2 YYNGEE. The CDR3: CASSDTGPLSGNTIYF. The CDR3 coding sequence is TGTGCCAGCAGCGACACCGGGCCGCTCTCTGGAAACACCATATATTTT.